This section outlines one T cell receptor (beta chain) sequence together with its context. Within the sample, other DNA sequences also encode this same CDR3. This sample was included in a study of shared clonotypes between healthy human individuals. Some clones are missing from TCRdb's copy, which holds only in-frame ones; the method was immunoSEQ multiplex PCR. Among around 2.1 million clones listed, more than 90% were seen once. The origin of this receptor is a man in his late teens or twenties in good health. The specimen was naive CD4+ T cells sorted from blood. As for subset: CD45RA+ positively selected.

The CDR3 loop reads CASSRGLAGYEQYF. Here the CDR3 DNA reads TGTGCCAGCAGCCGGGGACTAGCGGGTTACGAGCAGTACTTC. J is TRBJ2-7 and V is TRBV6-5, with 12 bases identical to TRBD2. V gave up 6 bases and J gave up 4 bases; unmatched junction bases: 4. CDR1 is MNHEY and CDR2 is SVGAGI in the germline V gene. The CDR3 is 14 residues long.